These T cell receptor beta chains were read from a single sample in a study of T-cell memory formation after mild COVID-19. TCRdb re-analysed the 5' RACE reads in MiXCR, keeping a single row per CDR3 protein. The data contain tens of thousands of distinct CDR3 sequences, around 13% of them singletons. Sequenced: PBMCs or a T cell subset sorted from them (not recorded which). The receptors originated from a man aged 18 to 35 who had mild COVID-19 (a few samples of this study predate the infection). Cell type and time point are not known. CDR3s include the opening cysteine and the closing phenylalanine or tryptophan. The D gene is left open where the match is weak. Only some rows state a clone size, as once, few, many or a class for expanded clones.

TRBV6-5	many	TRBJ2-1	NA	TGTGCCAGCAGCGCCGCGGGGCCAGGGGGTAATGAGCAGTTCTTC	CASSAAGPGGNEQFF
TRBV14	NA	TRBJ1-3	NA	TGTGCCAGCAAGTCCCTGGCCGGAAACACCATATATTTT	CASKSLAGNTIYF
TRBV7-9	few	TRBJ2-5	NA	TGTGCCAGCAGAGAGTTCGAGACCCAGTACTTC	CASREFETQYF
TRBV6-2/TRBV6-3	few	TRBJ1-6	NA	TGTGCCAGCTCCCGTGGATCACCCCTCCACTTT	CASSRGSPLHF
TRBV4-3	NA	TRBJ1-1	NA	TGCGCCAGCAGCCTACGCCCCAGGAACACTGAAGCTTTCTTT	CASSLRPRNTEAFF
TRBV11-2	NA	TRBJ2-5	TRBD2	TGTGCCAGCAGCGGGACGGGGGGAGAGACCCAGTACTTC	CASSGTGGETQYF
TRBV7-8	few	TRBJ2-7	NA	TGTGCCAGCAGCTCCCCCGTCCACCGAGGGGGGGCCGTAGACGAGCAGTACTTC	CASSSPVHRGGAVDEQYF
TRBV27	NA	TRBJ2-1	NA	TGTGCCAGCAGTTTTGTCGGAAACTACAATGAGCAGTTCTTC	CASSFVGNYNEQFF
TRBV11-2	NA	TRBJ2-5	NA	TGTGCCAGCAGCTTAGAGTACGCGGCGCAAGAGACCCAGTACTTC	CASSLEYAAQETQYF
TRBV9	few	TRBJ1-1	NA	TGTGCCAGCAGCGTAGCGGGCAGTTCGCGGGCTGAAGCTTTCTTT	CASSVAGSSRAEAFF
TRBV4-1	NA	TRBJ2-3	TRBD1	TGCGCCAGCAGCCCCCGGGGACAGGCTGTAGATACGCAGTATTTT	CASSPRGQAVDTQYF
TRBV12-5	many	TRBJ2-2	NA	TGTGCTAGTGGTTCTCCCGACAGTGCCGGGGAGCTGTTTTTT	CASGSPDSAGELFF
TRBV4-2	many	TRBJ2-7	TRBD2	TGTGCCAGCAGCCAAATCACCGGGACTAGCGGCTACGAGCAGTACTTC	CASSQITGTSGYEQYF
TRBV7-2	many	TRBJ1-2	NA	TGTGCCAGCAGCTTATCCTCAGTCTATGGCTACACCTTC	CASSLSSVYGYTF
TRBV5-1	few	TRBJ2-3	NA	TGCGCCAGCAGCTATGATCTCGACCGCCGCGCCACAGATACGCAGTATTTT	CASSYDLDRRATDTQYF
TRBV5-1	few	TRBJ2-5	TRBD1	TGCGCCAGCAGCTTGGTTGACAGGGGACATGAAAAAGAGACCCAGTACTTC	CASSLVDRGHEKETQYF
TRBV4-3	many	TRBJ2-7	NA	TGCGCCAGCAGCCAATATTCGGGGAAGGTCTACGAGCAGTACTTC	CASSQYSGKVYEQYF
TRBV11-2	many	TRBJ2-3	NA	TGTGCCAGCAGCTTCGGGGGCCGGGGGCCAGATACGCAGTATTTT	CASSFGGRGPDTQYF
TRBV29-1	NA	TRBJ2-3	NA	TGCAGCGTTGCGAGACAGGGAGGAGATACGCAGTATTTT	CSVARQGGDTQYF
TRBV7-9	NA	TRBJ2-1	NA	TGTGCCAGCAGCCCCCCCTCCGTCGGGGGCTCCTACAATGAGCAGTTCTTC	CASSPPSVGGSYNEQFF
TRBV6-2/TRBV6-3	NA	TRBJ1-5	NA	TGTGCCAGCAAAGGTTGGGGAGGTAGCAATCAGCCCCAGCATTTT	CASKGWGGSNQPQHF
TRBV3-1	NA	TRBJ2-5	NA	TGTGCCAGCAGCCCGGGGGCAGACCTGGGGACCCAGTACTTC	CASSPGADLGTQYF
TRBV29-1	few	TRBJ1-2	NA	TGCAGCGTTGATAATTTTGGGGATGGCTACACCTTC	CSVDNFGDGYTF
TRBV15	NA	TRBJ2-5	TRBD2	TGTGCCACCAGCAGAGCAGCCCCTAGCGGGGGATGGAAAGAGACCCAGTACTTC	CATSRAAPSGGWKETQYF
TRBV7-2	NA	TRBJ2-7	NA	TGTGCCAGCAGCCCCGACCCCTACGAGCAGTACTTC	CASSPDPYEQYF
TRBV12-3/TRBV12-4	NA	TRBJ1-2	NA	TGTGCCAGCAGTTTTCTCCGTACAGGGCCCCCCTATGGCTACACCTTC	CASSFLRTGPPYGYTF
TRBV28	many	TRBJ2-3	TRBD2	TGTGCCAGCAGTTCCTCACTAGCGGGGGGGATGACAGATACGCAGTATTTT	CASSSSLAGGMTDTQYF
TRBV5-1	NA	TRBJ2-7	NA	TGCGCCAGCAGCTTGGCGGCAGGGAATCCCTCCTACGAGCAGTACTTC	CASSLAAGNPSYEQYF
TRBV9	few	TRBJ1-1	NA	TGTGCCAGCAGCCCGGGACGGATGAACACTGAAGCTTTCTTT	CASSPGRMNTEAFF
TRBV7-7	few	TRBJ2-3	NA	TGTGCTAGCAGCTTAGAACCAGGGAACACAGATACGCAGTATTTT	CASSLEPGNTDTQYF
TRBV27	few	TRBJ1-2	TRBD1	TGTGCCACCTCCTCAGGGGACAGGGCGTTCTATGGCTACACCTTC	CATSSGDRAFYGYTF